These T cell receptor beta chains were read from a single sample in a study of cytomegalovirus exposure and HLA in healthy donors. The protocol was immunoSEQ multiplex PCR, while the TCRdb copy is restricted to in-frame clones and leaves out a portion. The top ten clones hold 0.3% of a sample with roughly 250,000 clones, under 90% of them seen once. The sample was PBMCs. The receptors come from a girl under 10 years old in good health and CMV-seronegative. Both conserved end residues are part of each CDR3. D genes are given only for firm matches. For some rows the clone size is stated as once, few or many, or as a class when expanded; others skip it.

>TRBJ2-7|TRBV27|NA|NA
TGTGCCAGCAGTCCGCCCATGGGGGCGGAATCCTACGAGCAGTACTTC
CASSPPMGAESYEQYF
>TRBJ1-3|TRBV5-4|TRBD1|NA
TGTGCCAGCAGCTACAGGGGAAACTCTGGAAACACCATATATTTT
CASSYRGNSGNTIYF
>TRBJ2-7|TRBV16|NA|once
TGTGCCAACAGCCCCCGACAGTTCTACGAGCAGTACTTC
CANSPRQFYEQYF
>TRBJ2-7|TRBV25-1|TRBD2|NA
TGTGCCAGCAGTGAATTAGCGGGACCGAGCTCCTACGAGCAGTACTTC
CASSELAGPSSYEQYF
>TRBJ2-1|TRBV28|TRBD1|NA
TGTGCCAGCAGTTCCCCCACAGGGGGCAACTACAATGAGCAGTTCTTC
CASSSPTGGNYNEQFF
>TRBJ1-1|TRBV7-7|NA|NA
TGTGCCAGCAGCCCCCGTCCTGACACTGAAGCTTTCTTT
CASSPRPDTEAFF
>TRBJ1-1|TRBV7-9|TRBD1|NA
TGTGCCAGCAGCTTAGCCCCTGACAGGGTGGGCACTGAAGCTTTCTTT
CASSLAPDRVGTEAFF
>TRBJ1-3|TRBV7-8|NA|NA
TGTGCCAGCAGCTTAAGATCCGGGTTCGGAAACACCATATATTTT
CASSLRSGFGNTIYF
>TRBJ2-2|TRBV5-4|NA|NA
TGTGCCAGCAGCCACCGGACACTGAACACCGGGGAGCTGTTTTTT
CASSHRTLNTGELFF
>TRBJ1-5|TRBV19|NA|few
TGTGCCAGTAGCTTAGGGCGGGTGAGTCAGCCCCAGCATTTT
CASSLGRVSQPQHF
>TRBJ2-4|TRBV2|TRBD1|NA
TGTGCCAGCAGTGGACAGGGGTTAGCCAAAAACATTCAGTACTTC
CASSGQGLAKNIQYF
>TRBJ1-5|TRBV2|NA|NA
TGTGCCAGCGCGGAAGTCAATCAGCCCCAGCATTTT
CASAEVNQPQHF
>TRBJ1-2|TRBV18|NA|few
TGTGCCAGCTCACCTGGGCGCTACTATGGCTACACCTTC
CASSPGRYYGYTF
>TRBJ1-5|TRBV19|TRBD1|once
TGTGCCAGTAGTATCAGTCGGACAGGGGCGGGCCAGCCCCAGCATTTT
CASSISRTGAGQPQHF
>TRBJ2-7|TRBV6-5|NA|once
TGTGCCAGCAGTGAATTTCCACTCTCCTACGAGCAGTACTTC
CASSEFPLSYEQYF
>TRBJ2-1|TRBV30|TRBD2|NA
TGTGCCTGGAATTGGGGGGGGTCATACAATGAGCAGTTCTTC
CAWNWGGSYNEQFF
>TRBJ1-2|TRBV9|TRBD1|NA
TGTGCCAGCAGCCTATCGATAATGACAGGGGGCGGAAACTATGGCTACACCTTC
CASSLSIMTGGGNYGYTF
>TRBJ2-1|TRBV7-6|TRBD2|few
TGTGCCAGCAGCGCCACTAGCGGGGGGGCTTTCTACAATGAGCAGTTCTTC
CASSATSGGAFYNEQFF
>TRBJ1-2|TRBV18|NA|few
TGTGCCAGCTCACCAATCGACCCGTCTGGCAGGGCTGGCTACACCTTC
CASSPIDPSGRAGYTF
>TRBJ2-1|TRBV5-4|TRBD2|few
TGTGCCAGCAGCTCGCGCAAGACACGCGGGGGTGCGAGAGGAGATGAGCAGTTCTTC
CASSSRKTRGGARGDEQFF
>TRBJ2-7|TRBV27|TRBD1|NA
TGTGCCAGCAGCATACAGGGGTATTCGGGAATCTACGAGCAGTACTTC
CASSIQGYSGIYEQYF
>TRBJ1-2|TRBV2|TRBD1|NA
TGTGCCAGCAGTTGGGACAGAGACAACTATGGCTACACCTTC
CASSWDRDNYGYTF
>TRBJ2-7|TRBV28|NA|once
TGTGCCAGCAGTATAACAACCGAGCAGTACTTC
CASSITTEQYF
>TRBJ1-4|TRBV6-1|TRBD1|NA
TGTGCCAGCAGTGAAACCGGGACAGGGGTGGAAAAACTGTTTTTT
CASSETGTGVEKLFF
>TRBJ1-4|TRBV2|TRBD1|NA
TGTGCCAGCAGTGTACCGGGACAGGGGGCTACCAATGAAAAACTGTTTTTT
CASSVPGQGATNEKLFF
>TRBJ2-1|TRBV7-6|TRBD2|NA
TGTGCCAGCAGCTTATGGGGGGGTCCGAACAATGAGCAGTTCTTC
CASSLWGGPNNEQFF